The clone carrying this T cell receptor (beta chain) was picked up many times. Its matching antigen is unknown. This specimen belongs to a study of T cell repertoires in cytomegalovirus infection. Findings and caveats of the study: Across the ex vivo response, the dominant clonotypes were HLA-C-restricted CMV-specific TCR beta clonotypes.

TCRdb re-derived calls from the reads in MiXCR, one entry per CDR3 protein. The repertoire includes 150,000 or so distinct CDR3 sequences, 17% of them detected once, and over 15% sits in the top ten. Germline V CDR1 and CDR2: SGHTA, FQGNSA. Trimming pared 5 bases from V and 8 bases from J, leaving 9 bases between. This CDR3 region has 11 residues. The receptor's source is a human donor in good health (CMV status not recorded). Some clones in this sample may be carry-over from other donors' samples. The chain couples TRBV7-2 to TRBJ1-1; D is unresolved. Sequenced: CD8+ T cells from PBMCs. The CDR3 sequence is CASSITSEAFF. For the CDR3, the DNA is TGTGCCAGCAGCATTACGTCAGAAGCTTTCTTT. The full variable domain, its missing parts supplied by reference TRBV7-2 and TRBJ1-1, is GAGVSQSPSNKVTEKGKDVELRCDPISGHTALYWYRQSLGQGLEFLIYFQGNSAPDKSGLPSDRFSAERTGGSVSTLTIQRTQQEDSAVYLCASSITSEAFFGQGTRLTVV.